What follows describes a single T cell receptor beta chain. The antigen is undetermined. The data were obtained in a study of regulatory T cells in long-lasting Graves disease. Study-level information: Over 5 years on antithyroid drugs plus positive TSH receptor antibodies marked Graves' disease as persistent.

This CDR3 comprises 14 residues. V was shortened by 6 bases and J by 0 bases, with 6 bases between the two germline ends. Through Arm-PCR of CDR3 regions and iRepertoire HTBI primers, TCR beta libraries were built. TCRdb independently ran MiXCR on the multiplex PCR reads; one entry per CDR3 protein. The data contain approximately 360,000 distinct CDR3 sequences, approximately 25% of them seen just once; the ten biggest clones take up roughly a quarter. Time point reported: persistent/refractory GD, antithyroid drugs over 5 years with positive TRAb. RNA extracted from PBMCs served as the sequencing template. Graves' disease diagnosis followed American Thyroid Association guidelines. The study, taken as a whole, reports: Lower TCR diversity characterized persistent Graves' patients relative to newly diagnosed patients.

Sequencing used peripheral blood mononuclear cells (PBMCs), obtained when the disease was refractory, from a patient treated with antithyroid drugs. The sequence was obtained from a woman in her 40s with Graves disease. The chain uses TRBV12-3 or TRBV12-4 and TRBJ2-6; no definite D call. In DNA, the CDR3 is TGTGCCAGCAGCGAGGTCTCTGGGGCCAACGTCCTGACTTTC. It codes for CASSEVSGANVLTF.